This TCR beta chain was recorded in a study of cytomegalovirus exposure and HLA in healthy donors (dated by TCRdb to about 2017). A note on the overall study: According to an earlier analysis of 587 of the donors, about 179 million T cells yielded approximately 120 million unique TCR beta sequences and approximately 280 Gb of sequence data. About 300 gigabases of sequencing data and 70 million to 100 million unique TCR sequences were included in an early release covering 500 to 750 HLA-typed donors. Of the 300 to 500 genotyped donors, roughly 76% were placed in the genetic ancestry cluster associated with self-reported Caucasian donors. The study aimed to test whether signatures of past pathogen exposure could be identified by cataloging public T cell receptors. The study used immunosequencing to profile the T cell repertoires of 666 subjects and linked those repertoires to cytomegalovirus serostatus. Besides the first cohort of approximately 710 subjects, a separate validation cohort made up of 120 different subjects was used. To predict cytomegalovirus infection status, the study combined high-throughput TCR immunosequencing, statistical association of individual TCRs with disease status, and machine learning. To study patterns of TCR occurrence, a later analysis re-analyzed previously published TCR beta repertoires from several hundred donors and added high-resolution HLA genotyping. In the later analysis, no new phenotypic data were used to find candidate immune exposures; instead, reliance was placed on TCR beta sequences and their occurrence across donors. An earlier analysis of around 580 of the donors used high-throughput TCR beta sequencing to judge whether each TCR beta V gene segment behaved as functional or pseudogenic. Donor age, sex, ethnicity and CMV serostatus were compiled together with the repertoire data. Genome-wide SNP genotypes for about three fifths of the roughly 670 donors were used in a later genetic analysis, which treated that subset as a discovery cohort. Every discovery cohort repertoire had been produced on one sequencing platform. HLA typing covered class I and class II loci at four-digit resolution. Typing coverage varied by locus: about 620-630 donors for A, B, C, DRB1 and DQB1; roughly 500 for DQA1; about 600 for DPA1; 450 to 480 for DPB1. A handful of DR-DQ haplotypes were handled as single units for association and clustering because linkage in the cohort was strong. Among about 390 genotyped donors of the cohort, an average of approximately 230,000 unique TCR beta nucleotide sequences were sequenced per donor, roughly a sixth of them non-productive. The full study reports these points: Strong co-occurrence of HLA alleles, especially DR and DQ, made assigning TCR associations to individual alleles difficult. In vitro tests confirmed that a few of the cytomegalovirus-associated TCR beta chains recognize cytomegalovirus antigens. Compared with the approximately 710-donor mean, donors in an Asian-associated ancestry cluster had fewer N-insertions in productive TCRs, according to a later genetic analysis. According to a later analysis, TCR association rates differed among HLA loci, with DRB1 alleles showing the most associated TCRs and HLA-C alleles showing the fewest. A further reported finding was that TCR beta sequences accurately predicted the HLA-A and HLA-B alleles for most subjects in the first cohort. Because HLA typing was unavailable for some donors at each locus, only the typed subset was used in association tests. A cluster of highly shared sequence variants was judged likely to represent a technical artifact of the sequencing pipeline. The presence/absence analyses assumed that sequencing depth was roughly uniform across donors, and that assumption may not be true. Linkage disequilibrium might explain the correlated functional status among segregating V segments, but an unknown experimental factor could not be excluded. In this cohort, only TCR beta chains were sequenced, and detectable features were limited by the absence of alpha or paired-chain data. Because counts were too low, about 18 rarely observed V segments, including chromosome 9 orphons, were excluded from the earlier analysis of fewer than 650 of the donors. The study listed 150 to 200 TCR beta chains as associated with cytomegalovirus. A later analysis associated 17,000 or so TCR beta sequences with specific HLA alleles at a false discovery rate of 0.05. Because the 87-base-pair reads could not distinguish some IMGT-functional V segments, including TRBV6-2 and TRBV6-3, those segments were excluded. An earlier analysis of approximately 590 of the donors showed that most TCR beta V segments appeared in productive rearrangements either about 90% or about 30% of the time, which broadly matched IMGT annotations. Cytomegalovirus status was reported to be diagnosed by the classifier with high specificity and sensitivity in both the original and validation cohorts. Across donors, most TCR sequences were observed very rarely, whereas some public TCRs were present in many individuals. According to a later analysis, parvovirus B19, influenza, CMV and Epstein-Barr virus appeared linked to several top co-occurrence clusters. The authors suggested that the approach could potentially be extended to other disease states and immunological phenotypes. An association between a missense DCLRE1C variant and V-gene and J-gene trimming of TCR beta chains was found in a later genetic analysis and replicated in an independent cohort. CMV serostatus was the only immune exposure information available for the cohort. In a later analysis, HLA-associated TCR beta chains were found to be more clonally expanded and to have lower generation probabilities than equally common non-associated chains. Most CMV-associated TCR beta chains appeared to be HLA-restricted in a later analysis, and the HLA associations seemed to be driven largely by CMV exposure.

In total, approximately 610 healthy bone marrow donors made up the cohort. All cohort members were sampled while nominally healthy, although unrecorded immune exposures were likely present. The donor tested CMV seropositive and was one of the 289 seropositive cohort members. Every donor gave a peripheral blood sample, and the peripheral blood mononuclear cells from that sample were used for TCR beta sequencing. The Qiagen DNeasy Blood Extraction Kit was used to extract genomic DNA from the blood cell samples. In regard to this clone: Its antigen specificity is not known. No much larger clone exists at a distance of one base, and base qualities are not known.

After removal of 5 bases from V and 0 bases from J, the junction retains 7 bases not matched to a gene. The CDR3, cysteine through phenylalanine, is 18 amino acids long. Of all the DNA, just the CDR3 is kept, 54 bases in frame from base 1. From a lookup of the germline V gene (reference sequence), CDR1 and CDR2 are PRHDT and FYEKMQ. Receptors were amplified or captured by the immunoSEQ multiplex PCR assay. A mixture of 60 forward primers for TCR Vbeta segments and 13 reverse primers for TCR Jbeta segments was used in the multiplex PCR. A multiplex PCR assay on genomic DNA amplified the CDR3 region of rearranged TCR beta genes. The Illumina HiSeq System was used to sequence the amplified TCR beta libraries as 87-base-pair reads. Concerning the study's data processing: In a later analysis, roughly 80 million unique TCR beta chains were counted across the roughly 610 repertoires, and roughly 10 million of these chains were shared by at least two donors. Raw reads were error-corrected and collapsed into unique sequences by a nearest-neighbor algorithm in which closely related sequences were merged to remove PCR and sequencing errors. CDR3 sequences were aligned to IMGT reference sequences to assign V, D and J gene segments. For a sequence to be retained, a match of at least six nucleotides was required to both a V gene segment and a J gene segment. A rearrangement counted as productive if the CDR3 had no stop codons and remained in frame with V and J, and every other rearrangement counted as non-productive. CDR3 was defined by IMGT convention, running from the second conserved V-encoded cysteine to the conserved J-encoded phenylalanine. Sequences without an unambiguous match to a single V gene segment were excluded from the earlier analysis of almost 600 of the donors. In an earlier analysis of 587 of the donors, a V segment was called functional when productive rearrangements were above 56.7%, and segregating when the standard deviation between donors exceeded 5%. To diagnose cytomegalovirus status from the catalog of TCR beta chain sequences, a statistical classification framework was built. In a later analysis, TCR nucleotide sequences were compared against IMGT/GENE-DB human TR gene sequences so that V and J genes could be assigned. A later analysis assigned CDR3 sequences and most-parsimonious VDJ recombination scenarios with the TCRdist pipeline. In a later analysis, every TCR beta chain was defined by the combination of its CDR3 amino acid sequence and its V-gene family, and reads without a unique V-gene family were dropped. To address suspected cross-contamination and a sequencing artifact, a later analysis removed 450 to 700 highly shared, low-generation-probability nucleotide sequences. A later analysis calculated a clonal expansion index for each public chain from normalized within-repertoire ranks of inferred template counts. Generation probabilities in a later analysis came from a VDJ recombination model fitted to out-of-frame rearrangements, and those results were checked against IGoR. A later analysis scored TCR-TCR, TCR-HLA and TCR-CMV co-occurrence with hypergeometric tests, applying a repertoire-size bias correction to TCR pairs. To estimate false discovery rates, a later analysis permuted the HLA or CMV assignments 20 times. In a later analysis, co-occurring TCRs were grouped using DBSCAN, and TCRdist sequence similarity was added for clustering within HLA-allele-positive subsets. For co-occurrence clustering, repertoires with fewer than 30,000 or more than 120,000 public chains were excluded, along with about five repertoires with anomalous nucleotide sharing. TCRdb took over this immuneACCESS table, retaining in-frame rearrangements with V and J assigned. Such tables are incomplete; in checked studies, under half of the missing clones stem from an unresolved V gene, and the remainder is unexplained. The V and J calls and clone size were taken over from that table, and D and trimming were inferred from the DNA. For this sample there are tens of thousands of clones; around 75% appear just once. The ten largest clones take up 7.8% of the sample.

The rearrangement joined TRBV13 to TRBJ2-2, with 12 junctional bases fitting TRBD2. The TCR was taken from a man between 60 and 75 years old in good health and CMV-seropositive. Sequencing was done on a sample of PBMCs. For the CDR3, the sequence is CASSAGTSGLSNTGELFF. Here is the DNA: TGTGCCAGCAGCGCAGGGACTAGCGGGCTTTCGAACACCGGGGAGCTGTTTTTT.